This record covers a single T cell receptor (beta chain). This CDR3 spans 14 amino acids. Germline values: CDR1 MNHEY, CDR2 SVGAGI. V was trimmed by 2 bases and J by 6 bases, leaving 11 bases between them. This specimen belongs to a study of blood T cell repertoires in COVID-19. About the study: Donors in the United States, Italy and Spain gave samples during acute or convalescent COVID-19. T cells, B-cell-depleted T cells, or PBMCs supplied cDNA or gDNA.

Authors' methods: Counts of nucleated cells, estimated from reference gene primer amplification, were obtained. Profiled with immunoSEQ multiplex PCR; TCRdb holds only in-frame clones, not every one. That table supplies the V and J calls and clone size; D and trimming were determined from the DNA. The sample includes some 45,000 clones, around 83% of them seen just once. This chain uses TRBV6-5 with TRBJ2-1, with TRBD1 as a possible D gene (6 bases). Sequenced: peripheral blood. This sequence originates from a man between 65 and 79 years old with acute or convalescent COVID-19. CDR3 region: CASSYRTELNEQFF. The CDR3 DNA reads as TGTGCCAGCAGTTACCGGACAGAACTCAATGAGCAGTTCTTC.